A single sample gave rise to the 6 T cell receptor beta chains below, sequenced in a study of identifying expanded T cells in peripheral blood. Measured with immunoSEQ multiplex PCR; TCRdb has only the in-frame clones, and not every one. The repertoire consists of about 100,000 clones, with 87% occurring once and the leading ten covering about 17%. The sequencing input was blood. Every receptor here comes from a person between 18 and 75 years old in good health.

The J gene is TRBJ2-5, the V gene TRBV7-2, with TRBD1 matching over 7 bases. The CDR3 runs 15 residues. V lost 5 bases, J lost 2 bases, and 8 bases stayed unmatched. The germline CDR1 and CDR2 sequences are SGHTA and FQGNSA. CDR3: CASSPPNRGQETQYF. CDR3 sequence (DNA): TGTGCCAGCAGCCCTCCTAACAGGGGACAAGAGACCCAGTACTTC.

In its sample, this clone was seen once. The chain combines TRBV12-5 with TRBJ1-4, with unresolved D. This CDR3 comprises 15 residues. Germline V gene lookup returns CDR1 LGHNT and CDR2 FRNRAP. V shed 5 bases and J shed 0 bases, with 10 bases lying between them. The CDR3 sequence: CASGHWGATNEKLFF. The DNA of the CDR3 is TGTGCTAGTGGTCATTGGGGTGCAACTAATGAAAAACTGTTTTTT.

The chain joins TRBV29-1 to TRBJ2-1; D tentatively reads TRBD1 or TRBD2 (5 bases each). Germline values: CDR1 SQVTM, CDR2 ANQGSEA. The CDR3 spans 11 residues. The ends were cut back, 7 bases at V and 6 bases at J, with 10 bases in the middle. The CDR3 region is CSAAGGNEQFF. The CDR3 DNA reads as TGCAGCGCGGCTGGGGGCAATGAGCAGTTCTTC.

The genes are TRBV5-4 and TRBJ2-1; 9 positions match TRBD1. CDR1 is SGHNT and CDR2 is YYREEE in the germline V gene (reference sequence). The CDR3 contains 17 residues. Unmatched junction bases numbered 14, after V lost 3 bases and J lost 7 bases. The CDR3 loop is CASSSSKSGTGINEQFF. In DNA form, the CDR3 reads TGTGCCAGCAGCTCGAGTAAGTCCGGGACAGGGATTAATGAGCAGTTCTTC. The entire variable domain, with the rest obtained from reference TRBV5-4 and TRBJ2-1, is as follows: ETGVTQSPTHLIKTRGQQVTLRCSSQSGHNTVSWYQQALGQGPQFIFQYYREEENGRGNFPPRFSGLQFPNYSSELNVNALELDDSALYLCASSSSKSGTGINEQFFGPGTRLTVL.

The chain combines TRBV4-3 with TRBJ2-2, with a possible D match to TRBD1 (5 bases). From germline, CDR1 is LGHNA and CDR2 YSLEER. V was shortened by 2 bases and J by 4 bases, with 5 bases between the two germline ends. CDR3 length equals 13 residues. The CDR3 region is CASSQRGTGELFF. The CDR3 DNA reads TGCGCCAGCAGCCAAAGGGGCACCGGGGAGCTGTTTTTT.

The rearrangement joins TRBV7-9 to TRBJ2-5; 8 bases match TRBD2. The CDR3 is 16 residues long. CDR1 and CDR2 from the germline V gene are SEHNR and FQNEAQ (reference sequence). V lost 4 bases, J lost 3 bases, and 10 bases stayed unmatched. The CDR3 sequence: CASSSQFSAGEETQYF. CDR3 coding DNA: TGTGCCAGCAGCTCCCAGTTCTCAGCGGGGGAAGAGACCCAGTACTTC.